A single sample is the source of the 17 T cell receptor beta chains below, sequenced in a study of cytomegalovirus exposure and HLA in healthy donors. 60 Vbeta and 13 Jbeta primers were used in PCR. Libraries were prepared by immunoSEQ multiplex PCR; TCRdb keeps only in-frame clonotypes and omits some of them. In the table there are 130,000 to 150,000 clones, over 60% of which are singletons. The specimen was PBMCs. Source of these receptors: a male donor in good health and CMV-seronegative.

The chain employs TRBV18 and TRBJ1-2; D is undetermined. The V end was cut by 5 bases, the J end by 5 bases, with 12 bases between. This CDR3 is built from 13 residues. The germline V gene has CDR1 KGHSH and CDR2 LQKENI. This CDR3 is CASSTREGYGYTF. The CDR3 coding sequence is TGTGCCAGCTCAACGAGGGAAGGGTATGGCTACACCTTC.

The CDR3 sequence is CASSLRLSTDTQYF. CDR3 sequence (DNA): TGTGCCAGCAGCTTACGTTTGTCCACAGATACGCAGTATTTT. This chain links TRBV7-9 with TRBJ2-3; D ambiguous. V was shortened by 2 bases and J by 2 bases, with 8 bases between the two germline ends. Germline lookup yields CDR1 SEHNR and CDR2 FQNEAQ (reference sequence). The CDR3 consists of 14 residues.

This clone was detected only once. One end of the junction varies from germline; a read error may be responsible. The chain combines TRBV10-3 with TRBJ1-2; a weak D match, TRBD1 (6 bases). Germline V gives CDR1 ENHRY, CDR2 SYGVKD. CDR3 length equals 11 residues. The CDR3, as DNA: TGTGCCATCAGTGACGAGGGGGGGACTATCTTC. Protein: CAISDEGGTIF.

This chain links TRBV7-6 with TRBJ2-5, with a tentative D call TRBD1 (7 bases). The J call may not be correct, given that the DNA end is closer to TRBJ2-7. The CDR3 is 16 amino acids. Looked up from germline, CDR1 is SGHVS and CDR2 is FNYEAQ. The CDR3 spells CASSLVWGDSSYEQYF. DNA of the CDR3: TGTGCCAGCAGCTTAGTTTGGGGGGACAGCTCCTACGAGCAGTACTTC.

The V and J genes are TRBV5-6 and TRBJ2-3, with 8 bases identical to TRBD1. J lost 5 bases, V lost 2 bases, and 1 base had no gene match. Per the germline V gene, CDR1 is SGHDT and CDR2 is YYEEEE. The CDR3 is 13 amino acids. The CDR3 nucleotides are TGTGCCAGCAGCTTCACAGGGGGAGATACGCAGTATTTT. Its translation is CASSFTGGDTQYF. Together with reference TRBV5-6 and TRBJ2-3, the CDR3 gives the full variable domain: DAGVTQSPTHLIKTRGQQVTLRCSPKSGHDTVSWYQQALGQGPQFIFQYYEEEERQRGNFPDRFSGHQFPNYSSELNVNALLLGDSALYLCASSFTGGDTQYFGPGTRLTVL.

This clone was seen only once. The gene calls are TRBV11-2 and TRBJ1-4; possible D gene TRBD1, 5 bases. Trimming left V 8 bases short and J 3 bases short, with 16 bases between. CDR3 length: 15 residues. In germline, CDR1 is SGHAT, CDR2 FQNNGV. CDR3 residues: CASAMGGGANEKLFF. CDR3 nucleotide sequence: TGTGCCAGCGCCATGGGCGGGGGAGCTAATGAAAAACTGTTTTTT.

This rearrangement joins TRBV7-8 to TRBJ1-4; 8 bases fit TRBD1. Germline CDR1 reads SGHVS; CDR2 reads FQNEAQ. The V gene end was trimmed by 3 bases and the J gene end by 2 bases; junction bases not matched to a gene: 5. CDR3 length: 16 amino acids. The CDR3: CASSLNDRGTNEKLFF. The CDR3 coding sequence is TGTGCCAGCAGCTTGAATGACAGGGGTACTAATGAAAAACTGTTTTTT.

This clone was counted only a few times. This chain joins TRBV6-4 and TRBJ2-1; TRBD2 matches 9 bases. The CDR3 contains 15 residues. Germline V gene sequence: CDR1 MRHNA, CDR2 SNTAGT. V trimming: 5 bases; J trimming: 5 bases; junction bases outside the gene matches: 7. CDR3 in DNA: TGTGCCAGCAGTTTCCTAGCGGGAAGTAACAATGAGCAGTTCTTC. This gives the protein CASSFLAGSNNEQFF.

The chain couples TRBV7-9 to TRBJ2-7, with 14 bases that match TRBD2. Trimming removed 5 bases from V and 6 bases from J; junction bases left unmatched: 9. From germline, CDR1 is SEHNR and CDR2 FQNEAQ (reference sequence). CDR3 length: 16 residues. The CDR3 region is CASSPPATSGRGEQYF. The CDR3 DNA is TGTGCCAGCAGCCCACCTGCGACTAGCGGGAGGGGCGAGCAGTACTTC.

J is TRBJ1-2 and V is TRBV6-1; D is unclear. Looked up from germline, CDR1 is MNHNS and CDR2 is SASEGT. The germline V and J ends were trimmed by 0 bases and 8 bases, with 10 bases remaining between them. There are 13 residues in the CDR3. The DNA for the CDR3 is TGTGCCAGCAGTGAAGCTTGGAGGGCGGGCTACACCTTC. The encoded protein is CASSEAWRAGYTF.

The chain combines TRBV18 with TRBJ2-1; no clear D gene. In germline, CDR1 is KGHSH, CDR2 LQKENI. The CDR3 runs to 15 residues. Between the trimmed V and J ends, which lost 2 bases and 3 bases, there was a span of 11 bases. CDR3 DNA sequence: TGTGCCAGCTCACCATTAGCAGTGGACTACAATGAGCAGTTCTTC. Its translation is CASSPLAVDYNEQFF.

This clone came up a few times. The V and J genes are TRBV4-1 and TRBJ2-2; TRBD2 matches 7 bases. Germline CDR1 and CDR2: MGHRA and YSYEKL. CDR3 length equals 18 residues. Unmatched junction bases numbered 15, after V lost 4 bases and J lost 4 bases. The CDR3 bases are TGCGCCAGCAGCCCTTTACCCGGGCCGGGGGAGGGCACCGGGGAGCTGTTTTTT. Amino acid sequence: CASSPLPGPGEGTGELFF.

This chain links TRBV19 with TRBJ2-2, with TRBD1 identical over 7 bases. Germline V lookup: CDR1 LNHDA, CDR2 SQIVND (reference sequence). V dropped 7 bases and J dropped 0; count of bases not matched to a gene: 14. This CDR3 has 18 amino acids. The CDR3 DNA sequence: TGTGCCAGTATTGAGGACAGGTTTAAACCTGCGAACACCGGGGAGCTGTTTTTT. This gives the protein CASIEDRFKPANTGELFF. Looking up the rest from reference TRBV19 and TRBJ2-2 gives the full variable domain: DGGITQSPKYLFRKEGQNVTLSCEQNLNHDAMYWYRQDPGQGLRLIYYSQIVNDFQKGDIAEGYSVSREKKESFPLTVTSAQKNPTAFYLCASIEDRFKPANTGELFFGEGSRLTVL.

V is TRBV12-5 and J is TRBJ1-1; 7 bases are a match to TRBD1. The CDR3 is 16 amino acids. V lost 0 bases and J lost 1; bases outside the gene matches: 5. CDR1 and CDR2 (germline): LGHNT, FRNRAP. In nucleotides, the CDR3 is TGTGCTAGTGGTTTGGTTAACAGGGGATGGAACACTGAAGCTTTCTTT. Its protein product is CASGLVNRGWNTEAFF. Full variable domain (rest looked up from reference TRBV12-5 and TRBJ1-1): DARVTQTPRHKVTEMGQEVTMRCQPILGHNTVFWYRQTMMQGLELLAYFRNRAPLDDSGMPKDRFSAEMPDATLATLKIQPSEPRDSAVYFCASGLVNRGWNTEAFFGQGTRLTVV.

The CDR3 here is CSVGLYYGYTF. For the CDR3, the DNA is TGCAGCGTTGGGCTTTACTATGGCTACACCTTC. The chain employs TRBV29-1 and TRBJ1-2, with D unresolved. The V end was cut by 4 bases, the J end by 3 bases, with 6 bases between. Germline lookup yields CDR1 SQVTM and CDR2 ANQGSEA. CDR3 length: 11 amino acids.

The chain couples TRBV4-2 to TRBJ2-3, with 7 bases aligning to TRBD2. With 1 base clipped from V and 3 bases from J, the junction kept 7 bases outside the gene matches. The CDR3 runs to 16 residues. Germline assignment: CDR1 LGHNA and CDR2 YNFKEQ. The CDR3 sequence: CASSQVGGRATDTQYF. The CDR3 bases are TGTGCCAGCAGCCAAGTTGGTGGGAGGGCTACAGATACGCAGTATTTT.

The CDR3 sequence is CASSLVVAGGNEQFF. Here the CDR3 DNA reads TGTGCCAGCAGCTTGGTAGTAGCGGGTGGCAATGAGCAGTTCTTC. The V and J genes are TRBV5-4 and TRBJ2-1, with 7 bases lining up with TRBD2. V was clipped by 0 bases and J by 6 bases; unmatched bases: 6. This CDR3 is 15 amino acids long. Germline-derived CDR1 and CDR2 are SGHNT and YYREEE (reference sequence).